The present T cell receptor beta chain was sequenced within a study of blood T cell repertoires in COVID-19 (dated by TCRdb to the early 2020s). Background on the whole study: Samples from collaborators originated in the United States, Italy and Spain and spanned both the acute and convalescent phases of COVID-19. The repertoires were released in a freely available public database intended as a resource for research on the immune response to SARS-CoV-2. The sample metadata nearly always contained a de-identified subject ID, COVID-19 status, age in years and sex. Subjects who had been exposed to COVID-19, were actively infected with it, or had recovered from it provided the deeply sampled blood TCRbeta repertoires that made up the dataset. The samples were drawn from the first 160 participants of the ongoing ImmuneRACE study and from 950 to 1,500 subjects provided by 6 global collaborators. Where available, HLA class I and class II types were obtained from metadata supplied by the sample provider rather than from assay-based typing. The prospective study material was composed of cDNA or gDNA derived from T cells, B-cell-depleted T cells, or PBMCs. What the work shows at the level of the full study, not this receptor alone: The amount of clinical and demographic metadata varied by source and participant and was provided uncurated.

As regards this clone: Its antigen specificity is not known. Per-nucleotide qualities are absent, and no much larger clonotype sits a single base away.

The collaborating institutions used their own protocols to collect whole blood in K2EDTA tubes. For TCRbeta analysis, collaborator samples were shipped as frozen whole blood, as isolated PBMCs, or as DNA extracted from either sample type. TCRbeta CDR3 regions were amplified from genomic DNA by means of the immunoSEQ Assay, a bias-controlled multiplex PCR. In the original analysis: The number of nucleated cells in each sample was estimated from the amplification of reference gene primers within the assay. To quantify the absolute abundance of each unique TCRbeta CDR3 rearrangement, sequence reads were collapsed and filtered. For each sample, productive Simpson clonality was calculated as the square root of Simpson's diversity index across productive rearrangements. What TCRdb holds here is the immuneACCESS table cut down to in-frame rearrangements. Part of the clones is not present; checked against another copy, under half of the missing clones reflect an unresolved V gene, and the others are unexplained. For V, J and clone size, that table is used; D and trimming come from the DNA. For this sample there are about 190,000 clones; around 85% appear just once. In total, the top ten clones hold 1.1% of the sample.

The CDR3 goes from the cysteine to the phenylalanine over 14 residues. Left in the record is the CDR3 DNA by itself, 42 bases read in frame from the first base. V is pruned by 6 bases and J by 2 bases, leaving 1 base of the junction without a gene match. CDR1 and CDR2 were assigned from the germline V gene (reference sequence) as MNHEY and SMNVEV. The sequence joins TRBV27 to TRBJ2-7; 13 central bases correspond to TRBD2. The clonotype was recovered from a man aged 30-40 years with acute or convalescent COVID-19. The sample was peripheral blood. The base sequence is TGTGCCAGCAGACTAGCGGGGGGGCCCTACGAGCAGTACTTC. The translation is CASRLAGGPYEQYF.